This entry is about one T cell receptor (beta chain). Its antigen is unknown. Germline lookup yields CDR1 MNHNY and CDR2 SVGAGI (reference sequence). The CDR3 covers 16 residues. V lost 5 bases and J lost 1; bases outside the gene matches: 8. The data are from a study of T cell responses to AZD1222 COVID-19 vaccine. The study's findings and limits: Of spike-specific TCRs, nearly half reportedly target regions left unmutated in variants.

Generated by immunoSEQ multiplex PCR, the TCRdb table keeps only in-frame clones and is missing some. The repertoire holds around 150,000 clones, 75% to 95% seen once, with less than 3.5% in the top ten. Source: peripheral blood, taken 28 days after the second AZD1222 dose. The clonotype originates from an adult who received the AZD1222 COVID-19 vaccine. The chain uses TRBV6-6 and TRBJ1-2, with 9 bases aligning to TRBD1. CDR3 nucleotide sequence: TGTGCCAGCAGTCGACAGGGGGAGGGTAGTAACTATGGCTACACCTTC. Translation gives CASSRQGEGSNYGYTF.